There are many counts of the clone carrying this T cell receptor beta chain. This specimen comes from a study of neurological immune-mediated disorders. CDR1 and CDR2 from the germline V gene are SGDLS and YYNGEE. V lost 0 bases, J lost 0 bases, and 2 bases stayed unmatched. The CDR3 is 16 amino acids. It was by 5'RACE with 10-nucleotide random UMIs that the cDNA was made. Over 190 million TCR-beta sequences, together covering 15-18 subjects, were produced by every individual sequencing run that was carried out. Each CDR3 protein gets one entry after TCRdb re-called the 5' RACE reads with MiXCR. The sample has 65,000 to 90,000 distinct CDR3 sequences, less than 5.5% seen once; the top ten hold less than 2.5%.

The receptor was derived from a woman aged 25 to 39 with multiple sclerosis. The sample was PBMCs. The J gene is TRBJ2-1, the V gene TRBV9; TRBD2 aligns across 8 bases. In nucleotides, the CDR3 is TGTGCCAGCAGCGTAGCGGGAGGGAGCTCCTACAATGAGCAGTTCTTC. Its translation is CASSVAGGSSYNEQFF. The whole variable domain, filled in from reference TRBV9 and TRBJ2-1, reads DSGVTQTPKHLITATGQRVTLRCSPRSGDLSVYWYQQSLDQGLQFLIQYYNGEERAKGNILERFSAQQFPDLHSELNLSSLELGDSALYFCASSVAGGSSYNEQFFGPGTRLTVL.